These 23 T cell receptor beta chains originate from one sample sequenced in a study of blood T cell repertoires in COVID-19. Clones were read by immunoSEQ multiplex PCR, and TCRdb kept only the in-frame ones, dropping some. This sample carries about 160,000 clones, over 60% of them seen once, and the ten largest clones take roughly 7.5%. Sequencing was carried out using peripheral blood. The receptor source for this set is a man in his fifties or sixties with acute or convalescent COVID-19.

The V call is TRBV19, the J call TRBJ1-1, with D hard to call. The CDR3 contains 15 residues. V was trimmed by 5 bases and J by 1 base, leaving 14 bases between them. CDR1 LNHDA and CDR2 SQIVND come from the germline V gene (reference sequence). In DNA, the CDR3 is TGTGCCAGTAGTTCCCCCTTGACAACGAACACTGAAGCTTTCTTT. Translated: CASSSPLTTNTEAFF. The full variable domain, with the rest looked up from reference TRBV19 and TRBJ1-1, is DGGITQSPKYLFRKEGQNVTLSCEQNLNHDAMYWYRQDPGQGLRLIYYSQIVNDFQKGDIAEGYSVSREKKESFPLTVTSAQKNPTAFYLCASSSPLTTNTEAFFGQGTRLTVV.

The chain carries TRBV6-5 and TRBJ1-6; 7 bases fit TRBD1. Germline V gene sequence: CDR1 MNHEY, CDR2 SVGAGI. CDR3 size: 13 residues. Trimming cost V 6 bases and J 14 bases; bases outside gene matches: 10. CDR3 sequence (DNA): TGTGCCAGCAGAGACGGGGACAGAAAGGCCCTCCACTTT. Amino acid sequence: CASRDGDRKALHF.

The chain couples TRBV10-2 to TRBJ1-1; weak D call: TRBD1 (5 bases). The V end was cut by 6 bases, the J end by 0 bases, with 11 bases between. This CDR3 has 14 residues. The germline V gene has CDR1 WSHSY and CDR2 SAAADI. The CDR3 DNA reads TGCGCCAGCAGCCGACAGATCATGAACACTGAAGCTTTCTTT. Protein: CASSRQIMNTEAFF.

The sample holds one count of this clone. The chain has TRBV14 and TRBJ2-4; D remains ambiguous. This CDR3 is built from 18 residues. Trimming took off 0 bases at V and 1 base at J, with 16 bases between the two ends. Germline lookup yields CDR1 SGHDN and CDR2 FVKESK. The CDR3 DNA reads TGTGCCAGCAGCCAAGATAATGGAGCGACCCCGGCCAAAAACATTCAGTACTTC. Its protein product is CASSQDNGATPAKNIQYF. Complete variable domain (other parts from reference TRBV14 and TRBJ2-4): EAGVTQFPSHSVIEKGQTVTLRCDPISGHDNLYWYRRVMGKEIKFLLHFVKESKQDESGMPNNRFLAERTGGTYSTLKVQPAELEDSGVYFCASSQDNGATPAKNIQYFGAGTRLSVL.

V usage is TRBV24-1 and J usage is TRBJ2-4, with D tentatively TRBD1 (5 bases). The CDR3 loop spans 14 amino acids. Deletions cut 4 bases from V and 0 bases from J, with 6 bases between. Germline V gene lookup returns CDR1 KGHDR and CDR2 SFDVKD. The CDR3 spells CATSEDKAKNIQYF. DNA for the CDR3: TGTGCCACCAGTGAGGACAAAGCCAAAAACATTCAGTACTTC.

This clone showed up just a few times. This rearrangement joins TRBV11-2 to TRBJ1-2, with 8 bases matching TRBD1. CDR1 is SGHAT, CDR2 FQNNGV, per germline. The trim removed 5 bases at V and 1 base at J, leaving 9 bases unmatched. This CDR3 comprises 16 residues. The CDR3 loop reads CASSPIGQGLNYGYTF. The CDR3, as DNA: TGTGCCAGCAGCCCGATCGGACAGGGCCTTAACTATGGCTACACCTTC.

The chain recombines TRBV9 with TRBJ2-2, with 8 nucleotides matching TRBD1. The V gene's germline CDR1 is SGDLS and CDR2 YYNGEE. This CDR3 has 17 amino acids. The V segment lost 0 bases and the J segment 3 bases; nucleotides outside the gene matches: 7. DNA of the CDR3: TGTGCCAGCAGCGTAGAGTGGCAGGGGGCAGACACCGGGGAGCTGTTTTTT. Translation gives CASSVEWQGADTGELFF.

This sequence joins TRBV24-1 and TRBJ2-2; 7 nucleotides agree with TRBD1. Germline lookup yields CDR1 KGHDR and CDR2 SFDVKD. Trimming cost V 9 bases and J 0 bases; bases outside gene matches: 3. The length of the CDR3 is 14 residues. The CDR3 region is CATQQGANTGELFF. CDR3 nucleotide sequence: TGTGCCACCCAGCAGGGGGCGAACACCGGGGAGCTGTTTTTT.

This clone was seen more than once but under ten times. CDR3 residues: CASSPPFF. The CDR3 DNA sequence: TGTGCCAGCAGCCCTCCTTTCTTT. The J gene is TRBJ1-1, the V gene TRBV12-1. TRBV12-1 is flagged as a pseudogene. The CDR3 consists of 8 residues.

The CDR3 region has the DNA TGTGCCATCAGTGAGCCGGGACTCACAGATACGCAGTATTTT. This encodes CAISEPGLTDTQYF. This chain connects TRBV10-3 to TRBJ2-3; D is perhaps TRBD2 (6 bases). Germline CDR1 and CDR2: ENHRY and SYGVKD. V was cut by 2 bases and J by 2 bases, with 8 bases left in between. This CDR3 contains 14 residues.

The J gene is TRBJ2-3, the V gene TRBV7-9, with TRBD2 identical over 10 bases. The V segment lost 5 bases and the J segment 3 bases; nucleotides outside the gene matches: 2. This CDR3 has 14 amino acids. CDR1 and CDR2 (germline): SEHNR, FQNEAQ (reference sequence). The CDR3 protein is CASSPGLATDTQYF. CDR3 DNA sequence: TGTGCCAGCAGCCCGGGACTAGCGACAGATACGCAGTATTTT.

The rearrangement joins TRBV7-3 to TRBJ1-1; 7 bases align to TRBD1. The CDR3 covers 14 residues. Germline lookup yields CDR1 SGHTA and CDR2 FQGTGA. The V and J ends lost 2 bases and 4 bases, in that order; junction bases with no gene match: 4. Written as DNA, the CDR3 is TGTGCCAGCAGCTTAGAGGGGGCCGGCACTGAAGCTTTCTTT. Translation gives CASSLEGAGTEAFF. The full variable domain, completed using reference TRBV7-3 and TRBJ1-1, is GAGVSQTPSNKVTEKGKYVELRCDPISGHTALYWYRQSLGQGPEFLIYFQGTGAADDSGLPNDRFFAVRPEGSVSTLKIQRTERGDSAVYLCASSLEGAGTEAFFGQGTRLTVV.

The J gene is TRBJ2-1, the V gene TRBV24-1; the D gene is possibly TRBD1 (5 bases). CDR1 and CDR2 (germline): KGHDR, SFDVKD. V dropped 6 bases and J dropped 0 bases, with 8 bases sitting between them. The CDR3 spans 14 residues. The DNA of the CDR3 is TGTGCCACCAGTCAGGGCCTCTCCTACAATGAGCAGTTCTTC. It yields the protein CATSQGLSYNEQFF.

The V gene is TRBV10-3, the J gene TRBJ2-2; a weak D match, TRBD1 (5 bases). V lost 0 bases, J lost 1 base, and 12 bases lay in between. This CDR3 region has 17 residues. Germline assignment: CDR1 ENHRY and CDR2 SYGVKD. DNA of the CDR3: TGTGCCATCAGTGAGTCGAAGGCAGGACAGAACACCGGGGAGCTGTTTTTT. This translates into CAISESKAGQNTGELFF.

The V and J genes are TRBV5-4 and TRBJ2-5; the match to TRBD1 covers 12 bases. Germline-derived CDR1 and CDR2 are SGHNT and YYREEE (reference sequence). This CDR3 region has 19 residues. The trim removed 0 bases at V and 5 bases at J, leaving 14 bases unmatched. The CDR3 protein is CASSLEMGQGAIGMETQYF. The CDR3 DNA is TGTGCCAGCAGCTTGGAGATGGGACAGGGGGCTATCGGTATGGAGACCCAGTACTTC.

The chain employs TRBV27 and TRBJ1-2; 9 positions agree with TRBD1. The CDR3 contains 14 residues. Germline V CDR1 and CDR2: MNHEY, SMNVEV (reference sequence). V lost 3 bases, J lost 7 bases, and 6 bases stayed unmatched. This CDR3 is CASSFGQGTSGYTF. As DNA, the CDR3 is TGTGCCAGCAGTTTTGGACAGGGGACGTCTGGCTACACCTTC.

The chain uses TRBV5-5 and TRBJ2-2; TRBD1 matches at 8 bases. Trimming at V came to 3 bases and at J to 4 bases, leaving 5 bases not matched to a gene. CDR3 length: 15 residues. CDR1 and CDR2 (germline): SGHKS, YYEKEE (reference sequence). CDR3 protein: CASSYGQGRTGELFF. CDR3 nucleotides: TGTGCCAGCAGCTATGGACAGGGCCGCACCGGGGAGCTGTTTTTT.

This clone has a single count. This rearrangement joins TRBV7-8 to TRBJ2-7, with 7 bases fitting TRBD1. CDR1 is SGHVS and CDR2 is FQNEAQ in the germline V gene. Unmatched junction bases numbered 7, after V lost 4 bases and J lost 1 base. This CDR3 is 15 amino acids long. As DNA, the CDR3 is TGTGCCAGCAGCTCCTACAAGGACAGGTCCTACGAGCAGTACTTC. This codes for CASSSYKDRSYEQYF. Supplemented by reference TRBV7-8 and TRBJ2-7, the full variable domain reads GAGVSQSPRYKVAKRGQDVALRCDPISGHVSLFWYQQALGQGPEFLTYFQNEAQLDKSGLPSDRFFAERPEGSVSTLKIQRTQQEDSAVYLCASSSYKDRSYEQYFGPGTRLTVT.

V is TRBV9 and J is TRBJ1-2, with 9 nucleotides matching TRBD1. J lost 5 bases, V lost 0 bases, and 5 bases had no gene match. The CDR3 loop spans 15 amino acids. Germline V gene data show CDR1 as SGDLS and CDR2 as YYNGEE. The CDR3: CASSVGGQGTYGYTF. Written as DNA, the CDR3 is TGTGCCAGCAGCGTAGGAGGACAGGGGACATATGGCTACACCTTC.

The chain couples TRBV24-1 to TRBJ1-2; 8 positions match TRBD1. The CDR3 runs to 15 residues. V gave up 5 bases and J gave up 3 bases; unmatched junction bases: 7. Germline V gene data show CDR1 as KGHDR and CDR2 as SFDVKD. DNA of the CDR3: TGTGCCACCAGTGGGACGGACAGGGCGCACTATGGCTACACCTTC. It encodes CATSGTDRAHYGYTF.

This clone was found once. This chain joins TRBV6-6 and TRBJ1-1; 8 bases are a match to TRBD1. Germline-derived CDR1 and CDR2 are MNHNY and SVGAGI (reference sequence). The CDR3 has 14 residues. V lost 10 bases and J lost 3; bases outside the gene matches: 10. CDR3 sequence (DNA): TGTGCCACCGGGGGACAGGTTTACGACACTGAAGCTTTCTTT. This encodes CATGGQVYDTEAFF.

This clone was seen more than once but under ten times. This chain uses TRBV30 with TRBJ1-1; 9 bases are shared with TRBD1. V lost 0 bases to trimming and J lost 5 bases; unmatched junction nucleotides: 4. CDR1 GTSNPN and CDR2 SVGIG come from the germline V gene (reference sequence). The CDR3 has 14 amino acids. In DNA, the CDR3 is TGTGCCTGGAGTGTAGGGACAGGGACGACTGAAGCTTTCTTT. Its protein product is CAWSVGTGTTEAFF.

This chain links TRBV9 with TRBJ2-7; 8 bases align to TRBD1. V shed 4 bases, J shed 3 bases, and the junction held 6 bases outside the gene matches. The CDR3 is 14 residues long. From germline, CDR1 is SGDLS and CDR2 YYNGEE. The CDR3 loop is CASSPGQDDYEQYF. DNA for the CDR3: TGTGCCAGCAGCCCGGGACAGGATGACTACGAGCAGTACTTC.